The rows below give T cell receptor beta chains drawn from one sample of a study of blood T cells in healthy people across ages. TCRdb fed the 5' RACE reads into MiXCR, producing one record per CDR3 protein. The data show 780,000 or so distinct CDR3 sequences, with 56% seen just once and 20% to 30% held by the top ten. The sample comprised blood. Receptors were obtained from a man aged 40-55 years in good health. CDR3s include the opening cysteine and the closing phenylalanine or tryptophan. The D gene is left open where the match is weak. Size values are once, few and many counts, or a class for expanded clones, and some rows have none.

>14|NA|TRBJ2-5|TRBV13|few
CASSPSEGIETQYF
TGTGCCAGCAGCCCGAGCGAGGGGATAGAGACCCAGTACTTC
>12|NA|TRBJ2-7|TRBV14|NA
CASSTYNYEQYF
TGTGCCAGCAGCACTTACAACTACGAGCAGTACTTC
>13|NA|TRBJ2-7|TRBV4-1|many
CASSQGLGDQQYF
TGCGCCAGCAGCCAAGGTCTTGGGGACCAGCAGTACTTC
>14|NA|TRBJ2-5|TRBV2|NA
CASSERDFWETQYF
TGTGCCAGCAGTGAACGAGACTTTTGGGAGACCCAGTACTTC
>17|NA|TRBJ1-2|TRBV7-9|NA
CASSSSVVVLFNYGYTF
TGTGCCAGCAGCTCTTCCGTGGTAGTCCTCTTTAACTATGGCTACACCTTC
>14|TRBD2|TRBJ2-1|TRBV20-1|few
CSAPGVAGYNEQFF
TGCAGTGCTCCCGGGGTAGCGGGATACAATGAGCAGTTCTTC
>15|NA|TRBJ2-7|TRBV4-1|few
CASSQDRDGDWEQYF
TGCGCCAGCAGCCAAGATAGGGACGGGGATTGGGAGCAGTACTTC
>16|TRBD2|TRBJ2-5|TRBV3-1|NA
CASSPRGLAVNNEQYF
TGTGCCAGCAGCCCACGGGGACTAGCGGTAAACAATGAGCAGTACTTC
>18|NA|TRBJ2-2|TRBV15|few
CATSIRPYGGVLGGELFF
TGTGCCACCAGCATCCGGCCCTATGGGGGCGTTTTGGGCGGGGAGCTGTTTTTT
>15|NA|TRBJ2-3|TRBV13|NA
CAGSIEGAYGDTQYF
TGTGCCGGCAGCATAGAGGGCGCCTACGGAGATACGCAGTATTTT
>13|NA|TRBJ2-1|TRBV27|few
CASSLSWDNEQFF
TGTGCCAGCAGTTTATCGTGGGACAATGAGCAGTTCTTC
>16|TRBD1|TRBJ2-3|TRBV27|NA
CASSFSGTGVTDTQYF
TGTGCCAGCAGTTTCTCCGGGACAGGGGTCACAGATACGCAGTATTTT
>11|NA|TRBJ2-5|TRBV5-1|NA
CASNFKETQYF
TGCGCCAGCAACTTCAAAGAGACCCAGTACTTC
>17|NA|TRBJ2-7|TRBV15|once
CATSRGRAGGTDYEQYF
TGTGCCACCAGCAGAGGTAGAGCAGGGGGGACAGACTACGAGCAGTACTTC
>12|NA|TRBJ2-1|TRBV7-2|NA
CASSHRWNEQFF
TGTGCCAGTTCCCATCGGTGGAATGAGCAGTTCTTC
>17|TRBD2|TRBJ2-2|TRBV28|NA
CASRPELADRNTGELFF
TGTGCCAGCAGGCCCGAACTAGCGGACCGTAACACCGGGGAGCTGTTTTTT
>15|TRBD2|TRBJ2-1|TRBV2|few
CASRKLAGPLNEQFF
TGTGCCAGCAGGAAACTAGCGGGGCCCCTCAATGAGCAGTTCTTC
>16|NA|TRBJ2-7|TRBV21-1|few
CASSKGSREMVGEQYF
TGTGCCAGCAGCAAAGGTTCTCGGGAGATGGTCGGCGAGCAGTACTTC
>19|TRBD2|TRBJ2-7|TRBV27|NA
CASSLSAGLAGGALYEQYF
TGTGCCAGCAGTTTATCGGCGGGACTAGCGGGAGGGGCTCTTTACGAGCAGTACTTC
>12|NA|TRBJ2-7|TRBV28|few
CASKSGEYEQYF
TGTGCCAGCAAGTCGGGAGAATACGAGCAGTACTTC
>15|NA|TRBJ2-3|TRBV9|few
CASSVFQGSPDTQYF
TGTGCCAGCAGCGTATTTCAGGGTTCCCCAGATACGCAGTATTTT
>14|TRBD1|TRBJ2-7|TRBV27|NA
CASSLGTGGFEQYF
TGTGCCAGCAGTCTGGGGACAGGAGGGTTCGAGCAGTACTTC
>14|NA|TRBJ1-1|TRBV5-1|few
CASSLQTRNTEAFF
TGCGCCAGCAGCTTACAGACACGGAACACTGAAGCTTTCTTT
>11|TRBD1|TRBJ2-7|TRBV4-1|few
CASSLGTEEYF
TGCGCCAGCAGCCTCGGGACAGAAGAGTACTTC
>15|NA|TRBJ2-1|TRBV20-1|NA
CSAFTAEVSYNEQFF
TGCAGTGCTTTCACGGCGGAAGTCTCCTACAATGAGCAGTTCTTC
>13|NA|TRBJ2-3|TRBV7-6|NA
CASSVWFSDTQYF
TGTGCCAGCAGCGTATGGTTTTCTGATACGCAGTATTTT
>15|NA|TRBJ2-4|TRBV6-5|NA
CASRPTCIGKNIQYF
TGTGCCAGCAGACCAACATGCATTGGCAAAAACATTCAGTACTTC
>14|NA|TRBJ2-5|TRBV15|few
CATSRRQAQETQYF
TGTGCCACCAGCAGAAGACAGGCGCAAGAGACCCAGTACTTC
>18|TRBD2|TRBJ2-1|TRBV7-9|NA
CASADSGSWGSSYNEQFF
TGTGCCAGCGCCGATAGCGGGAGTTGGGGAAGCTCCTACAATGAGCAGTTCTTC
>17|TRBD2|TRBJ2-3|TRBV25-1|NA
CASSLPLAGAGTDTQYF
TGTGCCAGCAGTCTTCCCCTAGCGGGGGCCGGCACAGATACGCAGTATTTT
>11|NA|TRBJ2-5|TRBV2|NA
CASKGEETQYF
TGTGCCAGCAAAGGGGAAGAGACCCAGTACTTC
>14|NA|TRBJ2-7|TRBV20-1|NA
CSASFGRGGYEQYF
TGCAGTGCTAGCTTCGGGCGGGGCGGCTACGAGCAGTACTTC
>14|NA|TRBJ2-7|TRBV24-1|NA
CATSDPTLNYEQYF
TGTGCCACCAGTGATCCAACACTGAACTACGAGCAGTACTTC
>13|NA|TRBJ2-3|TRBV3-1|NA
CASSQGIGYTQYF
TGTGCCAGCAGCCAAGGCATAGGGTATACGCAGTATTTT
>15|TRBD2|TRBJ2-6|TRBV27|NA
CAAAPGGSGANVLTF
TGTGCCGCCGCCCCGGGGGGCTCTGGGGCCAACGTCCTGACTTTC
>14|TRBD1|TRBJ2-7|TRBV5-1|many
CASSLDRGPYEQYF
TGCGCCAGCAGCTTGGACAGGGGGCCCTACGAGCAGTACTTC
>13|NA|TRBJ2-7|TRBV29-1|few
CSVDKDGSYEQYF
TGCAGCGTTGACAAGGACGGCTCCTACGAGCAGTACTTC
>15|NA|TRBJ1-2|TRBV20-1|NA
CSARNLDGRNYGYTF
TGCAGTGCTAGAAACTTAGACGGCCGGAACTATGGCTACACCTTC
>14|TRBD2|TRBJ2-2|TRBV11-2|NA
CASSRSGSMRELFF
TGTGCCAGCAGCCGTAGCGGGAGTATGCGGGAGCTGTTTTTT
>16|NA|TRBJ2-4|TRBV20-1|few
CSASLFDSGAANIQYF
TGCAGTGCTAGTCTCTTCGACTCCGGCGCGGCAAACATTCAGTACTTC
>19|TRBD1|TRBJ2-6|TRBV28|NA
CASSGAGGQHRSGANVLTF
TGTGCCAGCAGCGGGGCAGGGGGCCAACACAGATCTGGGGCCAACGTCCTGACTTTC
>14|NA|TRBJ2-7|TRBV12-3/TRBV12-4|NA
CASRLVGQRYEQYF
TGTGCCAGCAGGTTAGTGGGACAAAGATACGAGCAGTACTTC
>17|NA|TRBJ2-7|TRBV6-5|few
CASSYSATLTFSYEQYF
TGTGCCAGCAGTTACTCGGCCACCCTGACTTTCTCCTACGAGCAGTACTTC
>18|TRBD1|TRBJ1-4|TRBV28|NA
CASNFGGAGGGTNEKLFF
TGTGCCAGCAACTTTGGAGGGGCAGGGGGAGGTACTAATGAAAAACTGTTTTTT
>16|TRBD2|TRBJ2-5|TRBV2|NA
CASSARTSGIQETQYF
TGTGCCAGCAGCGCCCGGACTAGCGGGATCCAAGAGACCCAGTACTTC
>14|NA|TRBJ2-5|TRBV7-9|NA
CASSLGVIQETQYF
TGTGCCAGCAGCCTTGGGGTGATTCAAGAGACCCAGTACTTC
>11|NA|TRBJ2-1|TRBV5-4|NA
CASRAAYEQFF
TGTGCCAGCAGGGCCGCATACGAGCAGTTCTTC
>14|NA|TRBJ2-3|TRBV6-4|few
CASSEGVSTDTQYF
TGTGCCAGCAGTGAAGGAGTTTCCACAGATACGCAGTATTTT